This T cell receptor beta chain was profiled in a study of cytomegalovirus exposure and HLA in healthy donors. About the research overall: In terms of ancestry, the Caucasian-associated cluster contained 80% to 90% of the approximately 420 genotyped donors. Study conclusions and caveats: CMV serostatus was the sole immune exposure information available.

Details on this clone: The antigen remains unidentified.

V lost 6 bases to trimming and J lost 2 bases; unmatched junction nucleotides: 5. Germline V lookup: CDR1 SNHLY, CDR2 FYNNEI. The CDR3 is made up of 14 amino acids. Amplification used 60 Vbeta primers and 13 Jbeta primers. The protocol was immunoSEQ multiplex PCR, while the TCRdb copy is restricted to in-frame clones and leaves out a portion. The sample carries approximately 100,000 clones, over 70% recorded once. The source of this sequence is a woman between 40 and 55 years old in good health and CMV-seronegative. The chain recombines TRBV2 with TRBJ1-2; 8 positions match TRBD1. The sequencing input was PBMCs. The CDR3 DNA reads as TGTGCCAGCAGGAGGGACAGGTCGAACTATGGCTACACCTTC. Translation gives CASRRDRSNYGYTF.